A selection of T cell receptor beta chains follows, all from one sample in a study of CD8 T cells in Susac syndrome. A single record per CDR3 protein comes from TCRdb applying MiXCR to the immunoSEQ multiplex PCR reads. Here the sample spans about 200,000 distinct CDR3 sequences, approximately 90% being singletons. The sequenced material came from CD8+ T cells from PBMCs. All receptors come from a human donor with multiple sclerosis. Each CDR3 is given with its conserved first and last residue. The D gene is left open where the match is weak. The size field is filled for only some rows; it gives once, few, many or a size class.

NA	NA	TRBV27	TRBJ2-1	CASSPGVHGGSYNEQFF	TGTGCCAGCAGCCCCGGCGTTCACGGGGGCTCCTACAATGAGCAGTTCTTC
NA	NA	TRBV27	TRBJ2-1	CASGGASYNEQFF	TGTGCCAGCGGGGGGGCGTCCTACAATGAGCAGTTCTTC
NA	NA	TRBV18	TRBJ2-5	CASSNGETQYF	TGTGCCAGCTCGAACGGGGAGACCCAGTACTTC
NA	NA	TRBV20-1	TRBJ2-1	CSAREPRDEQFF	TGCAGTGCTAGAGAACCGAGGGATGAGCAGTTCTTC
NA	NA	TRBV13	TRBJ1-1	CASSLGSLRAFF	TGTGCCAGCAGCTTAGGATCGCTTCGGGCTTTCTTT
NA	TRBD1	TRBV4-1	TRBJ2-6	CASSQSNPTGLSWNVLTF	TGCGCCAGCAGCCAATCCAACCCGACAGGGCTCTCTTGGAACGTCCTGACTTTC
NA	NA	TRBV20-1	TRBJ1-2	CSARDMSVYGYTF	TGCAGTGCTAGAGACATGTCAGTCTATGGCTACACCTTC
NA	TRBD1	TRBV19	TRBJ1-1	CASSIDYTGEEAFF	TGTGCCAGTAGTATAGACTACACAGGGGAGGAAGCTTTCTTT
NA	NA	TRBV5-1	TRBJ1-4	CASSLAVGAVLSGKEKLFF	TGCGCCAGCAGCTTGGCGGTCGGTGCAGTGTTGTCAGGGAAGGAGAAACTGTTTTTT
once	NA	TRBV9	TRBJ2-2	CASSVDGASTGELFF	TGTGCCAGCAGCGTAGACGGGGCAAGCACCGGGGAGCTGTTTTTT
NA	TRBD2	TRBV4-3	TRBJ2-2	CASSQLSGTNTGELFF	TGCGCCAGCAGCCAACTAAGCGGGACTAACACCGGGGAGCTGTTTTTT
NA	TRBD1	TRBV11-2	TRBJ2-2	CASSLGQGPNPGELFF	TGTGCCAGCAGCTTAGGACAGGGGCCCAATCCCGGGGAGCTGTTTTTT
NA	TRBD2	TRBV20-1	TRBJ2-2	CSASPVLGTSAGELFF	TGCAGTGCTAGCCCGGTATTGGGGACTAGCGCCGGGGAGCTGTTTTTT
NA	NA	TRBV5-1	TRBJ1-1	CASKVGSTEAFF	TGCGCCAGCAAGGTAGGGAGCACTGAAGCTTTCTTT
NA	NA	TRBV19	TRBJ1-2	CASSIGGINYGYTF	TGTGCCAGTAGTATAGGGGGCATAAACTATGGCTACACCTTC
NA	NA	TRBV12-3/TRBV12-4	TRBJ1-2	CASSYNHYGYTF	TGTGCCAGCAGTTACAACCACTATGGCTACACCTTC
NA	TRBD2	TRBV29-1	TRBJ2-7	CSVEPAGVPFYEQYF	TGCAGCGTGGAGCCAGCGGGGGTGCCTTTCTACGAGCAGTACTTC
NA	NA	TRBV5-6	TRBJ2-1	CASSFGLAGVEQFF	TGTGCCAGCAGCTTCGGGCTAGCAGGCGTTGAGCAGTTCTTC
NA	NA	TRBV20-1	TRBJ2-7	CSARDLGGSSSYEQYF	TGCAGTGCTAGAGATTTAGGGGGGTCCAGCTCCTACGAGCAGTACTTC
NA	NA	TRBV6-5	TRBJ2-7	CASSPGANYEQYF	TGTGCCAGCAGCCCCGGGGCCAACTACGAGCAGTACTTC
NA	NA	TRBV6-2/TRBV6-3	TRBJ2-2	CASSHDQPLELFF	TGTGCCAGCAGTCATGATCAGCCCTTGGAGCTGTTTTTT
NA	TRBD2	TRBV4-3	TRBJ2-2	CASSQRAGTSGYTGELFF	TGCGCCAGCAGCCAACGCGCCGGGACTAGCGGTTACACCGGGGAGCTGTTTTTT
NA	NA	TRBV21-1	TRBJ1-2	CASRDRNGYTF	TGTGCCAGCAGGGACAGGAATGGCTACACCTTC
NA	NA	TRBV4-2	TRBJ1-1	CASKSPLLNTEAFF	TGTGCCAGCAAATCCCCCCTCTTGAACACTGAAGCTTTCTTT
NA	TRBD1	TRBV19	TRBJ1-1	CASSIGAQGGTEAFF	TGTGCCAGTAGTATTGGGGCACAGGGGGGCACTGAAGCTTTCTTT
NA	TRBD1	TRBV5-6	TRBJ1-5	CASSRGPGTGGNQPQHF	TGTGCCAGCAGCCGAGGTCCCGGGACAGGGGGCAATCAGCCCCAGCATTTT
NA	NA	TRBV9	TRBJ2-7	CASSVASSDYEQYF	TGTGCCAGCAGCGTGGCCTCAAGCGACTACGAGCAGTACTTC
once	TRBD2	TRBV7-9	TRBJ2-1	CASSTRTSGGAYYNEQFF	TGTGCCAGCAGCACCAGGACTAGCGGGGGGGCATACTACAATGAGCAGTTCTTC
NA	NA	TRBV14	TRBJ1-1	CASRGRGYTEAFF	TGTGCCAGCAGGGGAAGGGGGTACACTGAAGCTTTCTTT
NA	TRBD1	TRBV3-1	TRBJ2-7	CASSHGQGVYEQYF	TGTGCCAGCAGCCACGGACAGGGGGTCTACGAGCAGTACTTC
once	TRBD1	TRBV6-5	TRBJ2-1	CASSPMGQVTEQFF	TGTGCCAGCAGTCCTATGGGACAGGTGACTGAGCAGTTCTTC
once	NA	TRBV4-1	TRBJ1-1	CASSQDWAGESGAFF	TGCGCCAGCAGCCAAGATTGGGCAGGGGAAAGTGGAGCTTTCTTT
NA	NA	TRBV25-1	TRBJ1-4	CASSRGANEKLFF	TGTGCCAGCAGTCGGGGGGCTAATGAAAAACTGTTTTTT
NA	NA	TRBV20-1	TRBJ1-2	CSARGGWDTSNYGYTF	TGCAGTGCTAGAGGCGGATGGGACACGTCTAACTATGGCTACACCTTC
NA	TRBD1	TRBV20-1	TRBJ2-1	CSAASTGSWQQFF	TGCAGTGCCGCGTCGACAGGGTCATGGCAGCAGTTCTTC
NA	TRBD1	TRBV6-5	TRBJ2-2	CASSQGVGIAGELFF	TGTGCCAGCAGTCAGGGGGTAGGGATCGCCGGGGAGCTGTTTTTT
NA	NA	TRBV29-1	TRBJ2-2	CSAPDPSGELFF	TGCAGCGCCCCGGACCCCTCCGGGGAGCTGTTTTTT
NA	NA	TRBV30	TRBJ2-7	CAWSGFSYEQYF	TGTGCCTGGTCAGGGTTCTCCTACGAGCAGTACTTC
NA	NA	TRBV30	TRBJ2-1	CAWSVIDNEQFF	TGTGCCTGGAGTGTAATCGACAATGAGCAGTTCTTC
NA	TRBD1	TRBV7-9	TRBJ2-1	CASSSYPGQGLNEQFF	TGTGCCAGCAGCTCATATCCGGGACAGGGGTTGAATGAGCAGTTCTTC
NA	NA	TRBV11-2	TRBJ1-2	CASSLVSPTGRYGYTF	TGTGCCAGCAGCTTAGTATCCCCGACAGGCCGCTATGGCTACACCTTC
NA	NA	TRBV6-2/TRBV6-3	TRBJ2-7	CASSYVNFISYEQYF	TGTGCCAGCAGTTACGTGAACTTCATCTCCTACGAGCAGTACTTC
NA	NA	TRBV4-1	TRBJ2-7	CASSQGSQGYYEQYF	TGCGCCAGCAGCCAAGGATCACAGGGCTACTACGAGCAGTACTTC
NA	TRBD2	TRBV10-2	TRBJ2-3	CASLNLAGGGTDTQYF	TGCGCCAGCCTGAACTTAGCGGGGGGAGGCACAGATACGCAGTATTTT
NA	NA	TRBV6-6	TRBJ2-2	CASSWVGTTFDGELFF	TGTGCCAGCAGTTGGGTCGGGACAACCTTTGACGGGGAGCTGTTTTTT
NA	TRBD2	TRBV27	TRBJ2-2	CASSGGGTGELFF	TGTGCCAGTAGCGGGGGGGGCACCGGGGAGCTGTTTTTT
NA	NA	TRBV6-5	TRBJ2-5	CASSSTIGPGETQYF	TGTGCCAGCAGCTCGACAATTGGGCCAGGGGAGACCCAGTACTTC
NA	NA	TRBV4-1	TRBJ1-5	CASSQEQVLVSNAQPQHF	TGCGCCAGCAGCCAGGAACAGGTTTTGGTGTCGAACGCTCAGCCCCAGCATTTT
NA	TRBD2	TRBV4-1	TRBJ2-1	CASSQPTSGRTNEQFF	TGCGCCAGCAGCCAGCCTACTAGCGGGCGGACCAATGAGCAGTTCTTC
NA	NA	TRBV4-1	TRBJ1-3	CASSQVTSPVILGNTIYF	TGCGCCAGCAGCCAAGTCACGTCCCCGGTTATCCTTGGAAACACCATATATTTT
few	NA	TRBV12-3/TRBV12-4	TRBJ1-2	CASSLGLNYGYTF	TGTGCCAGCAGTTTGGGCCTTAACTATGGCTACACCTTC
NA	NA	TRBV25-1	TRBJ1-1	CASSNRGAGTEAFF	TGTGCCAGCAGTAATCGCGGGGCGGGCACTGAAGCTTTCTTT
NA	NA	TRBV2	TRBJ2-7	CASSEYISYDQYF	TGTGCCAGCAGTGAATACATTTCCTACGATCAGTACTTC
NA	TRBD2	TRBV3-1	TRBJ2-5	CASRDGGKETQYF	TGTGCCAGCAGAGACGGGGGGAAGGAGACCCAGTACTTC